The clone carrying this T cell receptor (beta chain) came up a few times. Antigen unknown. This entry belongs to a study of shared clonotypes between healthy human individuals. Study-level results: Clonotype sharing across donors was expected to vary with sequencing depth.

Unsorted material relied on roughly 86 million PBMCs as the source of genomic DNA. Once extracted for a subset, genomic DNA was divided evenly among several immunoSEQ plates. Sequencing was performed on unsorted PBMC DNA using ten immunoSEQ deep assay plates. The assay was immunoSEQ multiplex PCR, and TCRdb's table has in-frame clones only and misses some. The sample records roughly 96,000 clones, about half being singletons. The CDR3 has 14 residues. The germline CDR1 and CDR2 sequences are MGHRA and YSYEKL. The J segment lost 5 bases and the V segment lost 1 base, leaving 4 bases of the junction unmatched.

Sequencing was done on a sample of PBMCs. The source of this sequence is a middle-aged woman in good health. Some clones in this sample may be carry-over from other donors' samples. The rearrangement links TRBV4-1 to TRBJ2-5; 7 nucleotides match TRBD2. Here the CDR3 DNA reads TGCGCCAGCAGCCAAGGGACTAGAAGTGAGACCCAGTACTTC. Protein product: CASSQGTRSETQYF.